The 12 T cell receptor beta chains given below trace back to one sample, sequenced in a study of blood T cell repertoires in COVID-19 (TCRdb year 2020). Receptors were amplified or captured by the immunoSEQ multiplex PCR assay. Here the immuneACCESS table is served through TCRdb, limited to in-frame sequences with V and J called. Missing clones are a known gap in these copies; in checked studies unresolved V genes cover under half, and the rest lacks a known reason. The sample records over 200,000 clones, just under 85% of which are singletons. About 15% of the sample is taken by the ten largest. The source material was PBMCs or T cells enriched from blood (not recorded which). The source is a middle-aged man who had recovered from COVID-19.

This rearrangement joins TRBV6-5 to TRBJ1-2; D gene unclear. This CDR3 has 15 amino acids. Between the trimmed V and J ends, which lost 7 bases and 4 bases, there was a span of 19 bases. Looked up from germline, CDR1 is MNHEY and CDR2 is SVGAGI. CDR3 sequence reads: CASTPRTGSLYGYTF. The CDR3, as DNA: TGTGCCAGCACTCCTCGGACGGGAAGTCTCTATGGCTACACCTTC.

This clone has only a few counts. This chain joins TRBV2 and TRBJ1-6, with D uncertain. The CDR3 has 17 amino acids. Trimming removed 0 bases at V and 10 bases at J, with 19 bases between. Per the germline V gene, CDR1 is SNHLY and CDR2 is FYNNEI. CDR3 region: CASSEALRSRKESPLHF. The CDR3 coding sequence is TGTGCCAGCAGTGAAGCGCTTCGGAGCAGAAAGGAATCACCCCTCCACTTT.

V usage is TRBV20-1 and J usage is TRBJ2-1; 7 positions agree with TRBD2. The CDR3 is 11 residues long. In germline, CDR1 is DFQATT, CDR2 SNEGSKA (reference sequence). The CDR3 is CRAAGWDEQFF. DNA of the CDR3: TGCAGAGCAGCGGGGTGGGATGAGCAGTTCTTC.

The rearrangement uses TRBV24-1 and TRBJ1-2, with 9 bases matching TRBD1. This CDR3 has 15 residues. Germline V lookup: CDR1 KGHDR, CDR2 SFDVKD. J was trimmed by 8 bases and V by 4 bases; bases with no gene match: 10. The CDR3 reads CATSDPPGTGSGYTF. CDR3 nucleotides: TGTGCCACCAGTGACCCCCCCGGGACAGGGTCCGGCTACACCTTC.

The chain has TRBV5-1 and TRBJ1-3; 8 positions match TRBD1. Germline values: CDR1 SGHRS, CDR2 YFSETQ. V lost 0 bases, J lost 0 bases, and 8 bases stayed unmatched. CDR3 length equals 18 residues. The CDR3 reads CASSLGLTGAHSGNTIYF. The CDR3 DNA sequence: TGCGCCAGCAGCTTGGGCCTGACAGGGGCCCACTCTGGAAACACCATATATTTT.

The chain has TRBV7-3 and TRBJ1-1; maybe TRBD1 (5 bases). CDR1 and CDR2 from the germline V gene are SGHTA and FQGTGA. The ends were cut back, 2 bases at V and 4 bases at J, with 8 bases in the middle. This CDR3 is 13 amino acids long. The CDR3 bases are TGTGCCAGCAGCTTAGTAAGGGGCACTGAAGCTTTCTTT. Translating it yields CASSLVRGTEAFF.

This clone appeared once. The gene calls are TRBV3-1 (or the pseudogene TRBV3-2) and TRBJ1-2; 8 nucleotides agree with TRBD1. Germline V lookup: CDR1 LGHDT, CDR2 YNNKEL (reference sequence). The CDR3 spans 14 residues. J lost 1 base, V lost 5 bases, and 3 bases had no gene match. CDR3 sequence (DNA): TGTGCCAGCAGCGCTGGGACAGGTAACTATGGCTACACCTTC. Protein: CASSAGTGNYGYTF.

V gene TRBV29-1 combines with J gene TRBJ2-7; a weak D match, TRBD2 (6 bases). The CDR3 has 14 amino acids. CDR1 SQVTM and CDR2 ANQGSEA come from the germline V gene. With 4 bases removed from V and 4 bases from J, the gap between germline ends came to 17 bases. Here the CDR3 reads CSVVGLSLGYEQYF. CDR3 nucleotide sequence: TGCAGCGTTGTGGGACTGAGTCTCGGTTACGAGCAGTACTTC.

J is TRBJ2-2 and V is TRBV28; maybe TRBD2 (5 bases). The germline V gene encodes CDR1 MDHEN and CDR2 SYDVKM. Trimming took 5 bases from V and 7 from J, leaving 17 bases between them. The CDR3 extends over 15 amino acids. CDR3 sequence: CASSPSGIMGGELFF. The CDR3, as DNA: TGTGCCAGCAGTCCCTCCGGGATAATGGGCGGGGAGCTGTTTTTT.

This clone was seen only once. The V call is TRBV7-2, the J call TRBJ1-5, with TRBD1 as a possible D gene (5 bases). CDR3 length: 16 amino acids. CDR1 is SGHTA and CDR2 is FQGNSA in the germline V gene. V was pared by 0 bases and J by 3 bases, with 12 bases between. CDR3 DNA: TGTGCCAGCAGCTTAGCGAGGGGAGGGGACAATCAGCCCCAGCATTTT. This translates into CASSLARGGDNQPQHF. The full variable domain, its missing parts supplied by reference TRBV7-2 and TRBJ1-5, is GAGVSQSPSNKVTEKGKDVELRCDPISGHTALYWYRQSLGQGLEFLIYFQGNSAPDKSGLPSDRFSAERTGGSVSTLTIQRTQQEDSAVYLCASSLARGGDNQPQHFGDGTRLSIL.

J is TRBJ1-4 and V is TRBV18, with a tentative D call TRBD1 (5 bases). Per germline, CDR1 KGHSH and CDR2 LQKENI. V lost 3 bases and J lost 4, with 12 bases in between. There are 15 residues in the CDR3. CDR3 bases: TGTGCCAGCTCACCTGGGGCCGGCGATAATGAAAAACTGTTTTTT. It yields the protein CASSPGAGDNEKLFF.

This clone was found many times. The V call is TRBV7-3, the J call TRBJ2-5, with 10 bases identical to TRBD2. CDR3 length: 17 amino acids. Looked up from germline, CDR1 is SGHTA and CDR2 is FQGTGA. The J segment lost 5 bases and the V segment lost 0 bases, leaving 9 bases of the junction unmatched. The CDR3 DNA follows: TGTGCCAGCAGCTTAACGGTCGCTAGCGGGGGCGGGGAGACCCAGTACTTC. Amino acids: CASSLTVASGGGETQYF. Drawing the rest from reference TRBV7-3 and TRBJ2-5, the complete variable domain is GAGVSQTPSNKVTEKGKYVELRCDPISGHTALYWYRQSLGQGPEFLIYFQGTGAADDSGLPNDRFFAVRPEGSVSTLKIQRTERGDSAVYLCASSLTVASGGGETQYFGPGTRLLVL.